Presented here are 16 T cell receptor beta chains from one specimen sequenced in a study of blood T cell repertoires in COVID-19. Assay: immunoSEQ multiplex PCR; the TCRdb copy retains only in-frame clones and omits some. The repertoire holds about 190,000 clones, roughly 84% seen once, with approximately 10% in the top ten. The sequenced sample consisted of peripheral blood. These TCRs come from an elderly woman with active or convalescent COVID-19.

The chain employs TRBV5-1 and TRBJ1-2; 9 bases are shared with TRBD1. The CDR3 is 14 amino acids. Germline CDR1 SGHRS, CDR2 YFSETQ. The V segment lost 0 bases and the J segment 5 bases; nucleotides outside the gene matches: 2. This CDR3 reads CASSLGGQGYGYTF. Here the CDR3 DNA reads TGCGCCAGCAGCTTGGGCGGACAGGGGTATGGCTACACCTTC.

The chain is built from TRBV11-1 and TRBJ2-1; 9 nucleotides match TRBD2. Looked up from germline, CDR1 is SGHAT and CDR2 is FQDESV (reference sequence). This CDR3 region has 15 residues. V shed 1 base, J shed 7 bases, and the junction held 5 bases outside the gene matches. CDR3 sequence reads: CASSLGLAGFNEQFF. The CDR3, as DNA: TGTGCCAGCAGCTTAGGGCTAGCGGGATTTAATGAGCAGTTCTTC.

The chain recombines TRBV28 with TRBJ2-6; 12 bases match TRBD2. This CDR3 region has 18 residues. Per germline, CDR1 MDHEN and CDR2 SYDVKM. V lost 6 bases, J lost 4 bases, and 10 bases stayed unmatched. CDR3 amino acids: CASRGRLAGVAGANVLTF. DNA for the CDR3: TGTGCCAGCAGGGGGAGACTAGCGGGAGTAGCGGGGGCCAACGTCCTGACTTTC.

The J gene is TRBJ1-5, the V gene TRBV3-1 (or the pseudogene TRBV3-2); no reliable D call. Germline CDR1 LGHDT, CDR2 YNNKEL (reference sequence). This CDR3 contains 13 residues. V lost 0 bases and J 7 bases, leaving 7 bases between the germline ends. CDR3 sequence: CASSQEAQQPQHF. The CDR3 coding sequence is TGTGCCAGCAGCCAAGAAGCCCAACAGCCCCAGCATTTT.

V usage is TRBV5-1 and J usage is TRBJ2-2; TRBD2 matches at 9 bases. This CDR3 is 15 amino acids long. Germline values: CDR1 SGHRS, CDR2 YFSETQ. Germline trimming cut 1 base from V and 3 bases from J; bases unmatched to any gene: 1. CDR3 nucleotide sequence: TGCGCCAGCAGCTTGTTAGCGGGAGACACCGGGGAGCTGTTTTTT. The encoded protein is CASSLLAGDTGELFF.

This chain links TRBV12-3 or TRBV12-4 with TRBJ2-7, with D unclear. This CDR3 has 10 amino acids. Deletions cut 8 bases from V and 7 bases from J, with 9 bases between. The DNA of the CDR3 is TGTGCCAGCTTCGAGAGAGAGCAGTACTTC. Amino acid sequence: CASFEREQYF.

This rearrangement joins TRBV20-1 to TRBJ2-1, with D tentatively TRBD1 (6 bases). The CDR3 loop spans 15 amino acids. V lost 3 bases and J 3 bases, leaving 15 bases between the germline ends. Germline V CDR1 and CDR2: DFQATT, SNEGSKA (reference sequence). The CDR3 nucleotides read TGCAGTGCTAGTATTATAGGACAGCACTACAATGAGCAGTTCTTC. Amino acids: CSASIIGQHYNEQFF.

This sequence joins TRBV27 and TRBJ2-7; 9 nucleotides line up with TRBD2. The V and J ends lost 5 bases and 0 bases, in that order; junction bases with no gene match: 8. CDR1 is MNHEY, CDR2 SMNVEV, per germline (reference sequence). This CDR3 is built from 16 residues. CDR3 in DNA: TGTGCCAGCAGTCGCGCTAGCGGGGCAAACTCCTACGAGCAGTACTTC. Its protein is CASSRASGANSYEQYF.

The chain employs TRBV9 and TRBJ2-1; TRBD2 matches 7 bases. This CDR3 region has 15 residues. Germline assignment: CDR1 SGDLS and CDR2 YYNGEE. The trim removed 0 bases at V and 3 bases at J, leaving 3 bases unmatched. The DNA for the CDR3 is TGTGCCAGCAGCGTAGAAGGCGGGAGCTACAATGAGCAGTTCTTC. This encodes CASSVEGGSYNEQFF.

V and J are TRBV5-1 and TRBJ2-3; D gene ambiguous. CDR3 size: 14 residues. Between the trimmed V and J ends, which lost 3 bases and 4 bases, there was a span of 12 bases. Germline V lookup: CDR1 SGHRS, CDR2 YFSETQ. The CDR3 nucleotides read TGCGCCAGCAGCTCCATGAATGGAGCAGATACGCAGTATTTT. Protein: CASSSMNGADTQYF.

The chain is built from TRBV19 and TRBJ2-7; D might be TRBD1 (5 bases). The CDR3 has 13 amino acids. Trimming took off 1 base at V and 3 bases at J, with 7 bases between the two ends. Germline lookup yields CDR1 LNHDA and CDR2 SQIVND (reference sequence). CDR3 coding DNA: TGTGCCAGTAGTATAGGGCAGGGCTACGAGCAGTACTTC. This codes for CASSIGQGYEQYF.

This rearrangement joins TRBV5-6 to TRBJ1-1; 7 bases line up with TRBD1. The CDR3 contains 15 residues. Germline CDR1 is SGHDT and CDR2 is YYEEEE. The V and J ends lost 3 bases and 0 bases, in that order; junction bases with no gene match: 5. The CDR3 loop reads CASSSWDRMNTEAFF. In nucleotides, the CDR3 is TGTGCCAGCAGCTCGTGGGACAGAATGAACACTGAAGCTTTCTTT.

The rearrangement uses TRBV28 and TRBJ1-1; the D is unclear. The CDR3 loop spans 14 amino acids. Germline V lookup: CDR1 MDHEN, CDR2 SYDVKM. The V and J ends lost 0 bases and 1 base respectively, with 6 bases between them. Here the CDR3 reads CASSLWLANTEAFF. The CDR3 region has the DNA TGTGCCAGCAGTTTATGGTTGGCGAACACTGAAGCTTTCTTT.

The chain combines TRBV6-5 with TRBJ1-5; D remains unclear. This CDR3 is 13 amino acids long. V dropped 6 bases and J dropped 4 bases, with 10 bases sitting between them. Germline lookup yields CDR1 MNHEY and CDR2 SVGAGI. The CDR3 nucleotides read TGTGCCAGCAGAGCGGACGGGAATCAGCCCCAGCATTTT. Its translation: CASRADGNQPQHF.

The V gene is TRBV6-4, the J gene TRBJ2-2; 7 bases match TRBD1. This CDR3 is 14 amino acids long. Germline CDR1 is MRHNA and CDR2 is SNTAGT. Trimming cost V 8 bases and J 1 base; bases outside gene matches: 4. CDR3 DNA: TGTGCCAGCGGAAGGACAGGGAACACCGGGGAGCTGTTTTTT. Translated: CASGRTGNTGELFF.

The rearrangement links TRBV6-5 to TRBJ2-7; perhaps TRBD2 as D (7 bases). CDR3 length: 12 amino acids. The germline V gene has CDR1 MNHEY and CDR2 SVGAGI. The V gene lost 6 bases and the J gene lost 5 bases, with 11 bases spanning the gap. The CDR3 bases are TGTGCCAGCAGCCGAGGGGGGGACGAGCAGTACTTC. Protein product: CASSRGGDEQYF.